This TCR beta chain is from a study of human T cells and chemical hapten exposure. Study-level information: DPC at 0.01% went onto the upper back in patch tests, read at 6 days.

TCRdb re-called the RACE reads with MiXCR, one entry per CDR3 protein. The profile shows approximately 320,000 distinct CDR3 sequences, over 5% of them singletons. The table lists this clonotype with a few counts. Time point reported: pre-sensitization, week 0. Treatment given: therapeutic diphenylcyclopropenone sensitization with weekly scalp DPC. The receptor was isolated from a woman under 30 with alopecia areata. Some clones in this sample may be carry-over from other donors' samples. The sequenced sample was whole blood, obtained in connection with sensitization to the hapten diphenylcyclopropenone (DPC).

For the CDR3, the DNA is TGTGCCAGCAGTTTATTAGCGGGGGGCAATAATTCACCCCTCCACTTT. This encodes CASSLLAGGNNSPLHF. The J gene is TRBJ1-6, the V gene TRBV28; maybe TRBD1 (6 bases). The CDR3 is 16 residues long. The V and J ends lost 1 base and 5 bases respectively, with 12 bases between them. Per germline, CDR1 MDHEN and CDR2 SYDVKM.